The T cell receptor beta chain under discussion was sequenced for a study of PD-1 and CTLA-4 blockade in melanoma. The length of the CDR3 is 14 residues. The germline CDR1 and CDR2 sequences are SGHRS and YFSETQ. V dropped 0 bases and J dropped 4 bases, with 9 bases sitting between them. The method was immunoSEQ multiplex PCR; TCRdb's version includes in-frame clones alone and lacks a portion of them. In the table there are around 20,000 clones, around 88% of which are singletons. The TCR originated in a human donor with melanoma. The V gene is TRBV5-1, the J gene TRBJ2-3, with D hard to call. The material sequenced was CD8+ T cells from peripheral blood, taken before anti-PD-1 treatment. The CDR3 coding sequence is TGCGCCAGCAGCTTGGGTAGGGAAGCAGATACGCAGTATTTT. This sequence encodes CASSLGREADTQYF.